The sequence of this T cell receptor (beta chain) was determined in a study of identical twins. This clonotype is a singleton in its sample. At one end the junction does not follow the germline gene, possibly because of a read error. Through template switching, a universal primer site was introduced, and the cDNA contained unique molecular identifiers. One entry per CDR3 protein, called by TCRdb with MiXCR from the 5' RACE reads. Of 1,800,000 or so distinct CDR3 sequences detected, under 35% appear once; the ten largest clones hold around 0.3%. Germline loops: CDR1 SGHRS, CDR2 YFSETQ. The CDR3 runs 16 residues.

The sample was cord blood. The sequence was collected from a newborn girl in good health. The chain joins TRBV5-1 to TRBJ1-1; 7 positions agree with TRBD1. CDR3 residues: CVSSLWVGTDNTEAFF. The CDR3, as DNA: TGCGTCAGCAGCTTGTGGGTTGGGACAGACAACACTGAAGCTTTCTTT.